The entry below gives a single T cell receptor (beta chain) sequence along with its context. Other DNA sequences in this sample translate to the same CDR3. Germline lookup yields CDR1 MNHNS and CDR2 SASEGT. The CDR3 consists of 14 residues. V lost 3 bases to trimming and J lost 0 bases, with 8 bases between them. The data stem from a study of blood T cell repertoires in COVID-19. Study-level background: The origin of the acute and convalescent COVID-19 samples was the United States, Italy and Spain. T cells, B-cell-depleted T cells, or PBMCs provided the cDNA or gDNA that served as material.

As handled by the study authors: Researchers report that nucleated cell counts were estimated from reference gene primer amplification. Profiling relied on immunoSEQ multiplex PCR, and the TCRdb table lists in-frame clones only, not all of them. V and J calls and clone size follow that table, whereas D and trimming were derived from the DNA. This table holds roughly 170,000 clones, 84% found once. Sequences were obtained from peripheral blood. This chain joins TRBV6-1 and TRBJ1-1; D gene unclear. The sequence was collected from a human donor in a cohort sampled during active COVID-19. This chain's CDR3 is CASSDTGMNTEAFF. Here the CDR3 DNA reads TGTGCCAGCAGTGATACGGGGATGAACACTGAAGCTTTCTTT.